Each of the 32 T cell receptor beta chains below was sequenced from the same sample in a study of blood T cell repertoires in COVID-19. Libraries were prepared by immunoSEQ multiplex PCR; TCRdb keeps only in-frame clonotypes and omits some of them. The data contain roughly 27,000 clones, approximately 90% of them singletons. Input material: peripheral blood. These receptors all come from a man between 60 and 70 years old with acute or convalescent COVID-19.

DNA of the CDR3: TGTGCCAGCCGACAGGGGGTTTTCTACGAGCAGTACTTC. Amino acids: CASRQGVFYEQYF. V gene TRBV27 combines with J gene TRBJ2-7, with TRBD1 matching 9 bases. V shed 8 bases and J 3 bases; nucleotides not matched to a gene: 5. The CDR3 is 13 residues long. Germline V gene data show CDR1 as MNHEY and CDR2 as SMNVEV (reference sequence).

The chain joins TRBV7-2 to TRBJ1-2; 7 nucleotides match TRBD1. This CDR3 comprises 15 residues. Germline CDR1 reads SGHTA; CDR2 reads FQGNSA. V was pared by 1 base and J by 8 bases, with 10 bases of the junction left unmatched. In nucleotides, the CDR3 is TGTGCCAGCAGCTTAGGAGGGGGCACACCTCTCGGCTACACCTTC. Translating gives CASSLGGGTPLGYTF.

The J gene is TRBJ2-3, the V gene TRBV7-6; 11 bases align to TRBD2. The CDR3 is 15 amino acids. V shed 2 bases, J shed 3 bases, and the junction held 1 base outside the gene matches. CDR1 and CDR2 from the germline V gene are SGHVS and FNYEAQ. CDR3 DNA: TGTGCCAGCAGCTTACTAGCGGGGGGAACAGATACGCAGTATTTT. Protein: CASSLLAGGTDTQYF.

The chain employs TRBV28 and TRBJ1-2, with D maybe TRBD1 (6 bases). This CDR3 comprises 15 residues. The germline CDR1 and CDR2 sequences are MDHEN and SYDVKM. V gave up 1 base and J gave up 8 bases, with 17 bases separating them. CDR3 amino acids: CASSLLTGPWLGYTF. In nucleotides, the CDR3 is TGTGCCAGCAGTTTATTGACAGGTCCCTGGTTAGGCTACACCTTC.

V is TRBV21-1 and J is TRBJ2-2; the table's D call, TRBD1, was not checked against the DNA. TRBV21-1 is flagged as a pseudogene. The CDR3 contains 18 residues. The DNA of the CDR3 is TGTGCCAGCAGCAAACTTGGACAGGGTATCCCCAACACCGGGGAGCTGTTTTTT. It is translated as CASSKLGQGIPNTGELFF.

This chain links TRBV28 with TRBJ2-1; 14 bases fit TRBD2. Per germline, CDR1 MDHEN and CDR2 SYDVKM. The trim removed 6 bases at V and 7 bases at J, leaving 11 bases unmatched. There are 17 residues in the CDR3. CDR3: CASRSSGLAGDWNEQFF. CDR3 coding DNA: TGTGCCAGCAGGTCGTCGGGACTAGCGGGAGATTGGAATGAGCAGTTCTTC.

V usage is TRBV3-1 (or the pseudogene TRBV3-2) and J usage is TRBJ2-7, with D uncertain. Germline CDR1 is LGHDT and CDR2 is YNNKEL (reference sequence). CDR3 length: 12 residues. Between the trimmed V and J ends, which lost 4 bases and 0 bases, there was a span of 4 bases. The CDR3 sequence: CASSLSSYEQYF. In nucleotides, the CDR3 is TGTGCCAGCAGCCTGAGCTCCTACGAGCAGTACTTC.

CDR3 in DNA: TGTGCCAGTACCGGGGGGGGATTGAATAGCAATCAGCCCCAGCATTTT. This gives the protein CASTGGGLNSNQPQHF. This sequence joins TRBV28 and TRBJ1-5; weak D call: TRBD1 (5 bases). From germline, CDR1 is MDHEN and CDR2 SYDVKM. V was trimmed by 9 bases and J by 0 bases, leaving 18 bases between them. This CDR3 has 16 residues.

The chain links TRBV10-1 to TRBJ2-2; 8 bases are shared with TRBD2. Germline-derived CDR1 and CDR2 are WNHNN and SYGVQD (reference sequence). The V and J ends lost 8 bases and 5 bases, in that order; junction bases with no gene match: 7. CDR3 length: 14 amino acids. The CDR3 coding sequence is TGCGCCAGCGGCTTAGCGGGGATGACCGGGGAGCTGTTTTTT. Residues: CASGLAGMTGELFF.

V and J are TRBV25-1 and TRBJ1-3; the match to TRBD1 covers 11 bases. Germline trimming cut 2 bases from V and 7 bases from J; bases unmatched to any gene: 4. CDR3 size: 15 residues. Germline values: CDR1 MGHDK, CDR2 SYGVNS. This chain's CDR3 is CASSEAGTGGNTIYF. The CDR3 coding sequence is TGTGCCAGCAGTGAAGCCGGGACAGGGGGGAACACCATATATTTT.

CDR3 nucleotides: TGTGCCACCAGCAGAAGGACAGGGGGCAGAAACACTGAAGCTTTCTTT. It encodes CATSRRTGGRNTEAFF. The chain has TRBV15 and TRBJ1-1, with TRBD1 matching 11 bases. Trimming cost V 2 bases and J 2 bases; bases outside gene matches: 4. CDR1 is LNHNV, CDR2 YYDKDF, per germline (reference sequence). CDR3 length: 16 residues.

The J gene is TRBJ2-7, the V gene TRBV30; 10 nucleotides agree with TRBD1. The germline CDR1 and CDR2 sequences are GTSNPN and SVGIG (reference sequence). This CDR3 comprises 15 residues. After removal of 4 bases from V and 1 base from J, the junction contained 7 bases not matched to a gene. The CDR3 protein is CAWTRGQGISYEQYF. The CDR3, as DNA: TGTGCCTGGACCAGGGGACAGGGGATATCCTACGAGCAGTACTTC.

J is TRBJ2-7 and V is TRBV13; TRBD1 matches at 7 bases. This CDR3 region has 12 residues. Germline V CDR1 and CDR2: PRHDT, FYEKMQ (reference sequence). J lost 5 bases, V lost 3 bases, and 1 base had no gene match. CDR3 sequence (DNA): TGTGCCAGCAGCTTGACAGGGAACGAGCAGTACTTC. This encodes CASSLTGNEQYF.

The chain links TRBV29-1 to TRBJ1-1, with D maybe TRBD1 (5 bases). Germline values: CDR1 SQVTM, CDR2 ANQGSEA. This CDR3 region has 14 residues. Trimming removed 4 bases from V and 4 bases from J, with 16 bases in between. The CDR3 DNA reads as TGCAGCGTTGGAGGGGAGGCGATGGTCACTGAAGCTTTCTTT. It specifies CSVGGEAMVTEAFF.

V usage is TRBV5-1 and J usage is TRBJ1-2; the match to TRBD1 covers 9 bases. The CDR3 loop spans 15 amino acids. Trimming cost V 5 bases and J 3 bases; bases outside gene matches: 8. The V gene's germline CDR1 is SGHRS and CDR2 YFSETQ. This CDR3 is CASSYTGGSDYGYTF. The DNA of the CDR3 is TGCGCCAGCAGTTATACAGGGGGCTCTGACTATGGCTACACCTTC.

Only one count was recorded for this clone. The chain has TRBV21-1 and TRBJ1-2. TRBV21-1 is a pseudogene segment. This CDR3 comprises 13 residues. The CDR3 is CASSKVANYGYTF. CDR3 DNA: TGTGCCAGCAGCAAAGTAGCTAACTATGGCTACACCTTC.

The chain has TRBV7-3 and TRBJ2-3, with 7 bases fitting TRBD1. From germline, CDR1 is SGHTA and CDR2 FQGTGA. The CDR3 totals 19 residues. J lost 1 base, V lost 1 base, and 14 bases had no gene match. The CDR3 DNA reads as TGTGCCAGCAGCTTAAGCTATGGTGAGGGGGCTAAGGGCACAGATACGCAGTATTTT. Residues: CASSLSYGEGAKGTDTQYF.

The genes are TRBV5-4 and TRBJ2-7; 8 bases fit TRBD1. Germline V lookup: CDR1 SGHNT, CDR2 YYREEE (reference sequence). With V trimmed by 5 bases and J by 1 base, 8 bases remained unmatched. The CDR3 is made up of 15 amino acids. Written as DNA, the CDR3 is TGTGCCAGCAGTACAGGGGGTCTAGGGTCCTACGAGCAGTACTTC. Translated: CASSTGGLGSYEQYF.

The rearrangement links TRBV6-5 to TRBJ1-1; 10 nucleotides match TRBD1. V shed 7 bases, J shed 3 bases, and the junction held 8 bases outside the gene matches. There are 15 residues in the CDR3. Germline-derived CDR1 and CDR2 are MNHEY and SVGAGI. The chain's CDR3 is CASTGQGGWDTEAFF. CDR3 nucleotide sequence: TGTGCCAGCACCGGACAGGGGGGGTGGGACACTGAAGCTTTCTTT.

V is TRBV11-2 and J is TRBJ2-5; 14 bases agree with TRBD2. This CDR3 spans 15 amino acids. Germline V gene sequence: CDR1 SGHAT, CDR2 FQNNGV. J gave up 6 bases and V 4 bases, and 4 bases lay outside the gene matches. For the CDR3, the DNA is TGTGCCAGCAGCTCCGGGACTAGCGGGAGACAGACCCAGTACTTC. Translation: CASSSGTSGRQTQYF.

This clone showed up just once. This chain uses TRBV6-5 with TRBJ2-3; D gene ambiguous. Between the trimmed V and J ends, which lost 2 bases and 2 bases, there was a span of 5 bases. The CDR3 is made up of 13 amino acids. Looked up from germline, CDR1 is MNHEY and CDR2 is SVGAGI. CDR3 bases: TGTGCCAGCAGTTACACTGACACAGATACGCAGTATTTT. Amino acids: CASSYTDTDTQYF.

The J gene is TRBJ1-1, the V gene TRBV11-2; D gene ambiguous. The V end lost 3 bases, the J end lost 7 bases, and 18 bases lay between the germline ends. The CDR3 runs 15 residues. Germline V CDR1 and CDR2: SGHAT, FQNNGV. CDR3 DNA: TGTGCCAGCAGCTTCGCCCGAATCGACACCGGTGAAGCTTTCTTT. Its translation is CASSFARIDTGEAFF.

V is TRBV3-1 (or the pseudogene TRBV3-2) and J is TRBJ1-3; no firm D call. Germline V gives CDR1 LGHDT, CDR2 YNNKEL (reference sequence). The CDR3 contains 14 residues. Trimming took 5 bases from V and 0 from J, leaving 8 bases between them. Written as DNA, the CDR3 is TGTGCCAGCAGCGTAGCTCGCTCTGGAAACACCATATATTTT. Translation: CASSVARSGNTIYF.

A note on this clone: Germline and junction disagree at one end, which may indicate a read error. The chain couples TRBV11-1 to TRBJ1-1; D uncertain. Germline CDR1 and CDR2: SGHAT and FQDESV (reference sequence). This CDR3 is built from 13 residues. CDR3 sequence (DNA): TGTGCCAGCAGCCCTGGGGAGGGTGGAGAAGGTTTCTTT. The encoded protein is CASSPGEGGEGFF.

V usage is TRBV7-9 and J usage is TRBJ2-2, with D unresolved. Germline V gene data show CDR1 as SEHNR and CDR2 as FQNEAQ (reference sequence). Trimming removed 2 bases at V and 4 bases at J, with 8 bases between. This CDR3 region has 14 residues. The chain's CDR3 is CASSLLQFTGELFF. In nucleotides, the CDR3 is TGTGCCAGCAGCTTATTGCAGTTCACCGGGGAGCTGTTTTTT.

The chain combines TRBV5-1 with TRBJ2-4; a weak D match, TRBD1 (6 bases). The CDR3 totals 16 residues. Trimming removed 4 bases at V and 3 bases at J, with 17 bases between. From germline, CDR1 is SGHRS and CDR2 YFSETQ. CDR3 nucleotide sequence: TGCGCCAGCAGCCCAGGGGCCCCTCGGGACAAAAACATTCAGTACTTC. It encodes CASSPGAPRDKNIQYF.

The rearrangement uses TRBV27 and TRBJ1-1; D remains unclear. This CDR3 comprises 12 residues. Germline assignment: CDR1 MNHEY and CDR2 SMNVEV (reference sequence). The germline V and J ends were trimmed by 9 bases and 1 base, with 9 bases remaining between them. CDR3 sequence reads: CARNQQNTEAFF. DNA for the CDR3: TGTGCCAGGAACCAACAGAACACTGAAGCTTTCTTT.

The sample holds a few counts of this clone. The V call is TRBV12-5, the J call TRBJ1-5, with 12 nucleotides matching TRBD1. The CDR3 has 21 amino acids. The trim removed 1 base at V and 3 bases at J, leaving 16 bases unmatched. Germline lookup yields CDR1 LGHNT and CDR2 FRNRAP. This CDR3 is CASGLANPGQGAGLINQPQHF. The CDR3 region has the DNA TGTGCTAGTGGTTTGGCGAATCCGGGACAGGGGGCCGGCCTCATCAATCAGCCCCAGCATTTT.

The sample holds one count of this clone. The chain uses TRBV21-1 and TRBJ2-3; whether TRBD2, the table's D call, matches the DNA was not checked. TRBV21-1 is tagged as a pseudogene. This CDR3 has 20 residues. The CDR3 protein is CASSTLFLAGLRWGTDTQYF. DNA for the CDR3: TGTGCCAGCAGCACTCTATTCCTAGCGGGATTAAGGTGGGGCACAGATACGCAGTATTTT.

This clone is a singleton in its sample. The chain joins TRBV11-2 to TRBJ1-4; D uncertain. The CDR3 has 15 amino acids. Trimming shortened V by 2 bases and J by 2 bases, and 9 bases separated the two germline ends. The germline V gene encodes CDR1 SGHAT and CDR2 FQNNGV. This CDR3 is CASSLKTKTNEKLFF. CDR3 nucleotide sequence: TGTGCCAGCAGCTTAAAGACTAAGACTAATGAAAAACTGTTTTTT.

In this sample, this clone turned up once. The chain combines TRBV7-7 with TRBJ1-3, with TRBD1 matching 7 bases. Germline V gene sequence: CDR1 SSHAT, CDR2 FNYEAQ (reference sequence). J lost 0 bases, V lost 3 bases, and 2 bases had no gene match. The CDR3 totals 15 residues. CDR3 protein: CASSLDRSSGNTIYF. The CDR3, as DNA: TGTGCCAGCAGCTTGGACAGGAGCTCTGGAAACACCATATATTTT.

This sequence joins TRBV18 and TRBJ2-7; 7 bases are shared with TRBD1. V gave up 6 bases and J gave up 4 bases; unmatched junction bases: 9. The CDR3 spans 14 residues. Germline values: CDR1 KGHSH, CDR2 LQKENI. The DNA of the CDR3 is TGTGCCAGCTCCCCCGGGACAGCCTTTTACGAGCAGTACTTC. Translating it yields CASSPGTAFYEQYF.